A single sample is the source of the 13 T cell receptor beta chains below, sequenced in a study of blood T cell repertoires in COVID-19. TCRdb's table, derived via immunoSEQ multiplex PCR, lists solely in-frame clones and lacks some. Among some 190,000 clones listed, around 82% were seen once. Material for sequencing was PBMCs or T cells enriched from blood (not recorded which). The receptors were sampled from a woman between 50 and 59 years old with acute COVID-19.

This clone was recorded a few times. V usage is TRBV3-1 (or the pseudogene TRBV3-2) and J usage is TRBJ2-1; the D gene is possibly TRBD2 (6 bases). The CDR3 length is 15 residues. Deletions cut 3 bases from V and 0 bases from J, with 9 bases between. CDR1 is LGHDT, CDR2 YNNKEL, per germline (reference sequence). CDR3 amino acids: CASSQEGLSYNEQFF. The CDR3 nucleotides read TGTGCCAGCAGCCAGGAGGGGCTCTCCTACAATGAGCAGTTCTTC.

This chain joins TRBV7-8 and TRBJ2-7; D is unclear. V lost 2 bases, J lost 4 bases, and 6 bases lay in between. The CDR3 extends over 12 amino acids. Germline CDR1 is SGHVS and CDR2 is FQNEAQ. Written as DNA, the CDR3 is TGTGCCAGCAGCTTACCCCCGTACGAGCAGTACGTC. As protein: CASSLPPYEQYV.

The rearrangement joins TRBV4-3 to TRBJ2-2, with TRBD2 identical over 14 bases. The V gene's germline CDR1 is LGHNA and CDR2 YSLEER. The CDR3 is 19 amino acids. After removal of 6 bases from V and 5 bases from J, the junction contained 14 bases not matched to a gene. CDR3: CASRKTTSGGAWSTGELFF. The CDR3 DNA follows: TGCGCCAGCAGAAAGACGACTAGCGGGGGGGCCTGGAGTACCGGGGAGCTGTTTTTT.

The chain couples TRBV28 to TRBJ2-2; possibly TRBD2 for D (5 bases). CDR3 length equals 16 residues. V lost 5 bases and J lost 2, with 15 bases in between. Germline V gene sequence: CDR1 MDHEN, CDR2 SYDVKM. Here the CDR3 reads CASSGVRVGNTGELFF. For the CDR3, the DNA is TGTGCCAGCAGTGGGGTGAGGGTAGGAAACACCGGGGAGCTGTTTTTT.

This chain joins TRBV5-5 and TRBJ2-2; 10 positions agree with TRBD1. Per germline, CDR1 SGHKS and CDR2 YYEKEE (reference sequence). The CDR3 has 16 amino acids. The V segment lost 3 bases and the J segment 1 base; nucleotides outside the gene matches: 3. CDR3 residues: CASSYRDRGNTGELFF. CDR3 in DNA: TGTGCCAGCAGCTACCGGGACAGGGGGAACACCGGGGAGCTGTTTTTT.

This chain links TRBV3-1 (or the pseudogene TRBV3-2) with TRBJ1-4, with D possibly matching TRBD1 (6 bases). The CDR3 is 15 amino acids. The V gene lost 8 bases and the J gene lost 8 bases, with 21 bases spanning the gap. Germline values: CDR1 LGHDT, CDR2 YNNKEL (reference sequence). The CDR3 protein is CASGGGPTIREKLFF. The CDR3 coding sequence is TGTGCCAGCGGGGGGGGCCCCACCATTCGGGAAAAACTGTTTTTT.

J is TRBJ2-1 and V is TRBV3-1 (or the pseudogene TRBV3-2); 9 bases align to TRBD1. J was trimmed by 6 bases and V by 2 bases; bases with no gene match: 11. Germline loops: CDR1 LGHDT, CDR2 YNNKEL (reference sequence). The CDR3 has 17 residues. CDR3 sequence: CASSQTPTGGAGNEQFF. In nucleotides, the CDR3 is TGTGCCAGCAGCCAAACCCCCACAGGGGGCGCGGGCAATGAGCAGTTCTTC.

In its sample, this clone was seen once. The chain joins TRBV6-2 or TRBV6-3 to TRBJ1-1; D is unclear. There are 14 residues in the CDR3. Germline V gene lookup returns CDR1 MNHEY and CDR2 SVGEGT. V gave up 5 bases and J gave up 1 base, with 11 bases separating them. CDR3 nucleotides: TGTGCCAGCAGTCACACAAGGAGGAACACTGAAGCTTTCTTT. It codes for CASSHTRRNTEAFF.

The chain has TRBV19 and TRBJ2-7; maybe TRBD1 (5 bases). The germline V gene encodes CDR1 LNHDA and CDR2 SQIVND (reference sequence). The CDR3 extends over 15 amino acids. Trimming removed 3 bases from V and 0 bases from J, with 12 bases in between. CDR3 residues: CASSIWGRASYEQYV. CDR3 DNA sequence: TGTGCCAGTAGTATTTGGGGCAGGGCCTCCTACGAGCAGTACGTC.

This rearrangement joins TRBV7-8 to TRBJ1-2; D unclear. The V and J ends lost 2 bases and 0 bases respectively, with 10 bases between them. The CDR3 consists of 15 residues. Germline V lookup: CDR1 SGHVS, CDR2 FQNEAQ. This chain's CDR3 is CASSLRDTANYGYTF. The CDR3 DNA sequence: TGTGCCAGCAGCTTAAGAGACACAGCTAACTATGGCTACACCTTC.

The chain combines TRBV6-2 or TRBV6-3 with TRBJ2-7; TRBD2 might be the D (5 bases). The CDR3 totals 16 residues. V lost 5 bases, J lost 5 bases, and 22 bases lay in between. The V gene's germline CDR1 is MNHEY and CDR2 SVGEGT. The CDR3 sequence: CASSAPTTGYRHEQYV. Written as DNA, the CDR3 is TGTGCCAGCAGTGCGCCAACTACGGGGTACCGCCACGAGCAGTACGTC.

This clone was detected once. The chain joins TRBV11-1 to TRBJ2-6; possibly TRBD2 for D (5 bases). This CDR3 contains 13 residues. The ends were cut back, 10 bases at V and 4 bases at J, with 11 bases in the middle. Germline V gives CDR1 SGHAT, CDR2 FQDESV (reference sequence). The CDR3 here is CATSGLGANVLTF. CDR3 DNA sequence: TGTGCCACCTCGGGGTTGGGGGCCAACGTCCTGACTTTC.

The chain carries TRBV7-2 and TRBJ2-3, with 11 bases matching TRBD1. The V segment lost 5 bases and the J segment 4 bases; nucleotides outside the gene matches: 8. The CDR3 runs 16 residues. Per the germline V gene, CDR1 is SGHTA and CDR2 is FQGNSA. CDR3 amino acids: CASSSGQGAMADTQYF. The CDR3 region has the DNA TGTGCCAGCAGCAGCGGACAGGGGGCTATGGCAGATACGCAGTATTTT.